This TCR beta chain was captured in a study of graft-versus-host responses after intestinal transplantation. Across the study: Anti-thymocyte globulin was used for induction in all recipients, who then took tacrolimus and steroids for around 3 years.

Sequenced by immunoSEQ multiplex PCR; TCRdb stores in-frame clones only, minus some. The repertoire has over 100,000 clones, approximately 95% of them found once; the top ten carry 3.3%. General study findings and limits: Early HvG declines after transplant were associated with peak circulating GvH clone levels. Graft-donor T cell macrochimerism in patients accompanied high graft-versus-host to host-versus-graft clonal ratios in allografts.

In regard to this clone: The antigen remains unidentified.

V was pared by 3 bases and J by 0 bases, with 0 bases of the junction left unmatched. Germline CDR1 reads SGDLS; CDR2 reads YYNGEE. This CDR3 region has 14 residues. The sequence was collected from a human donor who received an intestinal transplant. The chain recombines TRBV9 with TRBJ2-1; 7 bases are shared with TRBD2. Material: unstimulated CD8+ T cells sorted from spleen or lymph node cells, obtained before intestinal transplant. CDR3 DNA: TGTGCCAGCAGCGGCGGGAGCTCCTACAATGAGCAGTTCTTC. Translated: CASSGGSSYNEQFF.